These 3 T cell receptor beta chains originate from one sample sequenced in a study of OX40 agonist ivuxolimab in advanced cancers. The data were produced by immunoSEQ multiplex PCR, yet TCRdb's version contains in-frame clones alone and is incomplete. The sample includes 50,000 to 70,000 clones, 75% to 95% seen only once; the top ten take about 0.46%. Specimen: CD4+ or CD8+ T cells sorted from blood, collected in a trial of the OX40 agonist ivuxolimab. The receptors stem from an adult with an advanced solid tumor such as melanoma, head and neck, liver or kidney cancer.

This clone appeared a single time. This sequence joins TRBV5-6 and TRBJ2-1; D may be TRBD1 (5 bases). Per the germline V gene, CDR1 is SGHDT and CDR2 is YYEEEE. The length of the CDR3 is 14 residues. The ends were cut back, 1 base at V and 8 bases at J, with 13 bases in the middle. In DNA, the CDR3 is TGTGCCAGCAGCTTGTTGGGGCCCAGCCATGAGCAGTTCTTC. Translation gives CASSLLGPSHEQFF. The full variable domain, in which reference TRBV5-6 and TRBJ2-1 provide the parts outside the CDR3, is DAGVTQSPTHLIKTRGQQVTLRCSPKSGHDTVSWYQQALGQGPQFIFQYYEEEERQRGNFPDRFSGHQFPNYSSELNVNALLLGDSALYLCASSLLGPSHEQFFGPGTRLTVL.

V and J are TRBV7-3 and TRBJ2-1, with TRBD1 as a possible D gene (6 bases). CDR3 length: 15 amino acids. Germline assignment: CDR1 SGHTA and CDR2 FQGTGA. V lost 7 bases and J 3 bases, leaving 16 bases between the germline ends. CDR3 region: CASMPSWGLYNEQFF. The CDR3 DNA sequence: TGTGCCAGCATGCCAAGTTGGGGGCTCTACAATGAGCAGTTCTTC.

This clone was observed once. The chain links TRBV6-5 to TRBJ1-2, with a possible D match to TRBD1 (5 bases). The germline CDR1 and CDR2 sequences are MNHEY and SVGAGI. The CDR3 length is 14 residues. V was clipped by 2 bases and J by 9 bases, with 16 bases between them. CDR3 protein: CASSYVSGRRSYTF. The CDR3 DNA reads TGTGCCAGCAGTTACGTGTCAGGGCGTAGGAGCTACACCTTC.